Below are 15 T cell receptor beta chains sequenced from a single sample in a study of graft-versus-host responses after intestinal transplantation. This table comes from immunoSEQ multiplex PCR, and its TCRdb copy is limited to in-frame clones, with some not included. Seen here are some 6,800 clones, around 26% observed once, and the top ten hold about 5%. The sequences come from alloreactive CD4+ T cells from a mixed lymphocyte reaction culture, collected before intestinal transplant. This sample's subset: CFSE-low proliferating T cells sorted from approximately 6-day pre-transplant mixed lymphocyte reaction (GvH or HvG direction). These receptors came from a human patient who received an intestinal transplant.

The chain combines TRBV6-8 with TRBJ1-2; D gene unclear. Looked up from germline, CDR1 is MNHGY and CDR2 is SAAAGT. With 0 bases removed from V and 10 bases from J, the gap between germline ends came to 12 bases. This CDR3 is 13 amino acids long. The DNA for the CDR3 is TGTGCCAGCAGTTACTCGACCCCAGTTCACTACACCTTC. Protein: CASSYSTPVHYTF.

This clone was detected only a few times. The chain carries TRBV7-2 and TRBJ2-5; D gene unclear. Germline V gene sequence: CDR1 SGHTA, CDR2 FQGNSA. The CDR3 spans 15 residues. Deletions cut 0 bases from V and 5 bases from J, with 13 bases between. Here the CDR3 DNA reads TGTGCCAGCAGCTTAGCTGTCCGGGTAGGGGAGACCCAGTACTTC. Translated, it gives CASSLAVRVGETQYF.

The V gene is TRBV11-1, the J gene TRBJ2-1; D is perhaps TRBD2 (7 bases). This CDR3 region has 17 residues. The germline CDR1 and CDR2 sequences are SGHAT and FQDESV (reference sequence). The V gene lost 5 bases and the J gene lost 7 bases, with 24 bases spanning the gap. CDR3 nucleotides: TGTGCCAGCAGCCCCTCTAGTACGCGGGGGCTTTTGAATGAGCAGTTCTTC. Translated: CASSPSSTRGLLNEQFF.

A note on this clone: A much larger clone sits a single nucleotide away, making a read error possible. The chain's CDR3 is CASSVGGSADTQYF. DNA of the CDR3: TGTGCCAGCAGCGTAGGAGGGTCGGCAGATACGCAGTATTTT. The rearrangement uses TRBV9 and TRBJ2-3, with D possibly TRBD2 on 5 matching bases. CDR1 is SGDLS and CDR2 is YYNGEE in the germline V gene. The V and J ends lost 0 bases and 4 bases respectively, with 9 bases between them. This CDR3 has 14 amino acids.

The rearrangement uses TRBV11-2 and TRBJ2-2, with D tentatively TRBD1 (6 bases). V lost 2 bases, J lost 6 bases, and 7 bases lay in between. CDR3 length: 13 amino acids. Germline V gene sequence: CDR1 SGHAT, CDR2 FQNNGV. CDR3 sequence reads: CASSLRGSGELFF. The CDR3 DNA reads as TGTGCCAGCAGCTTAAGGGGGTCCGGGGAGCTGTTTTTT.

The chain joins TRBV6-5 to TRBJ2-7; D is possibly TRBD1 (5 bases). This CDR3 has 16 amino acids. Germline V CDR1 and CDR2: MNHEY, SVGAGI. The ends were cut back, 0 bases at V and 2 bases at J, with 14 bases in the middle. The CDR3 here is CASSYSKWGSTYEQYF. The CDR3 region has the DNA TGTGCCAGCAGTTACTCGAAATGGGGCTCCACCTACGAGCAGTACTTC.

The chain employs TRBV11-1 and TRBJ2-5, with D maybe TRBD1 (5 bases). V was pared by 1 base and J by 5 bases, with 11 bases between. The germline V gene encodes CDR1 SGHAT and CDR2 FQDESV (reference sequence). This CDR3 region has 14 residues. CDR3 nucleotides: TGTGCCAGCAGCTTAGTGACTGCAGGGGAGACCCAGTACTTC. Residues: CASSLVTAGETQYF.

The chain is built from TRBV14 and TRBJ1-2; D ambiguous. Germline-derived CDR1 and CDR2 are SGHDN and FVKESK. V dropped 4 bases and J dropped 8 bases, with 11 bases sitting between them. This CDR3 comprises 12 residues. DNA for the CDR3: TGTGCCAGCAGCCGGAGCGCCTCGGGCTACACCTTC. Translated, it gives CASSRSASGYTF.

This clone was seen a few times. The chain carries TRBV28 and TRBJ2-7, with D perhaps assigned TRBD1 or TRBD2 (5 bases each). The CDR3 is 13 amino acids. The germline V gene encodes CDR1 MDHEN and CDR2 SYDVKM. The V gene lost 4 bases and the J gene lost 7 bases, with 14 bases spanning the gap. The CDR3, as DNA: TGTGCCAGCAGTTATGGGGGTACTACGGAGCAGTACTTC. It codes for CASSYGGTTEQYF.

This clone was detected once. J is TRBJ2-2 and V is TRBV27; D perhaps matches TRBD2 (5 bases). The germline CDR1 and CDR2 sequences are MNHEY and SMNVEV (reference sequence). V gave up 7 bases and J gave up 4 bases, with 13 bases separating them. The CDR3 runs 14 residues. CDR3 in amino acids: CASKGSYLTGELFF. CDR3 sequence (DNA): TGTGCCAGCAAAGGGAGTTATCTCACCGGGGAGCTGTTTTTT.

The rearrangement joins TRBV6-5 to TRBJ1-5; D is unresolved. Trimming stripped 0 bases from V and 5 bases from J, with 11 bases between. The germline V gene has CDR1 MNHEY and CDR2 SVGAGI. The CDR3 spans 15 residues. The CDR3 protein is CASSYSGGGHQPQHF. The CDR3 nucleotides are TGTGCCAGCAGTTACTCAGGAGGTGGACATCAGCCCCAGCATTTT.

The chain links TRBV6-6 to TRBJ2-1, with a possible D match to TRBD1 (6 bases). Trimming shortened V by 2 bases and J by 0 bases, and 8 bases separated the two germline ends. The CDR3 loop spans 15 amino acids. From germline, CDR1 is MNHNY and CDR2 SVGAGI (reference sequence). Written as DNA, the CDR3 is TGTGCCAGCAGTTACGAAGGGGGCTCCTACAATGAGCAGTTCTTC. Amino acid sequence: CASSYEGGSYNEQFF.

CDR3 protein: CASSLRGGIAKNIQYF. The CDR3 DNA reads TGTGCCAGCAGCTTAAGAGGAGGGATAGCCAAAAACATTCAGTACTTC. V gene TRBV7-3 combines with J gene TRBJ2-4; possible D gene TRBD2, 6 bases. Germline CDR1 SGHTA, CDR2 FQGTGA. This CDR3 has 16 residues. V was cut by 1 base and J by 0 bases, with 10 bases left in between.

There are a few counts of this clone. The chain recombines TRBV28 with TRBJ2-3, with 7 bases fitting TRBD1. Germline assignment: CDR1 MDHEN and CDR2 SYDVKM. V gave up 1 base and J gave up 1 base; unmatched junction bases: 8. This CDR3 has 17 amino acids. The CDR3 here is CASSLSLQGSGTDTQYF. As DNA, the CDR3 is TGTGCCAGCAGTTTATCCTTACAGGGGTCAGGCACAGATACGCAGTATTTT.

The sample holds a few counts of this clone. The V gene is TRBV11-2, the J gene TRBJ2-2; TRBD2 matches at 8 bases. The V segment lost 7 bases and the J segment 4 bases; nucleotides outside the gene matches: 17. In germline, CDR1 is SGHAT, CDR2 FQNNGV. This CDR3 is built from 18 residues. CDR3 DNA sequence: TGTGCCAGCACCCCGGGACTAGTCCTATTACAAGTCACCGGGGAGCTGTTTTTT. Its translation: CASTPGLVLLQVTGELFF.